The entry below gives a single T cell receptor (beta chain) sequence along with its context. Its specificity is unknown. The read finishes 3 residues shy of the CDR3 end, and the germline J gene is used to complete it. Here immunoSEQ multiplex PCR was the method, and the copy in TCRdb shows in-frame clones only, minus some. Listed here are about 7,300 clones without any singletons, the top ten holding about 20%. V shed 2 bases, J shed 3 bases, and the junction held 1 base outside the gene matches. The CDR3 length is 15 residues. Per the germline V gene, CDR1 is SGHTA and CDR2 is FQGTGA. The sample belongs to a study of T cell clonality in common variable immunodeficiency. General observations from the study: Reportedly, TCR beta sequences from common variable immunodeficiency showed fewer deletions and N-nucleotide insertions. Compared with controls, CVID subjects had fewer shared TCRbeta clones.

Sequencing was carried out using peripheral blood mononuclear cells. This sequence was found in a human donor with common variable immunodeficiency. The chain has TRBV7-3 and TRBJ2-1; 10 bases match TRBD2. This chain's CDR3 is CASSLSSGSYNEQFF. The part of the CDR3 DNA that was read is TGTGCCAGCAGCTTATCTAGCGGGAGCTACAATGAG.